This TCR beta chain was obtained from a study of shared clonotypes between healthy human individuals (dated by TCRdb to the early 2020s). Concerning the study at large: Two women and three men aged 18 to 49 years were included in the cohort. Per donor, three plates each were used for CD4 naive and CD4 memory, two for CD8 naive, and one for CD8 memory. Blood TCR repertoires of about five healthy adults were deeply sequenced to estimate repertoire size and the extent of clonotype sharing between individuals. Libraries were prepared and TCR repertoires were sequenced by different laboratories using diverse techniques, in order to increase sequencing depth and limit assay-specific biases. Between about 0.94 and 10 billion PBMCs per donor were obtained by leukapheresis. General findings and caveats noted by the study authors: The small number of donors limited the genetic and exposure-history diversity represented. Larger estimated clonotype richness was generally found for naive subsets than for memory subsets. Pairwise subsampling indicated that sequencing depth was expected to affect the degree of clonotype sharing among donors. Sharing across a handful of donors was observed for approximately 4.6% of naive CD4, 3.5% of naive CD8, over 2% of memory CD4, and around 0.4% of memory CD8 clonotypes. Sampling was limited to blood, and TCR repertoires in tissue likely differ from TCR repertoires in blood. Clonotypes shared by all four sorted-subset donors showed higher generation probabilities than non-shared clonotypes. Even with the large sequencing depth, rarefaction of the sorted-subset datasets indicated that sequencing was incomplete.

Using the deep immunoSEQ assay, multiplex PCR amplified TCR CDR3 regions from genomic DNA. Extracted genomic DNA from each cell subset was distributed evenly across all wells of several immunoSEQ 96-well plates, and each plate was treated as a replicate. For sorted subsets, 150 to 250 ng genomic DNA, equal to some 30,000 T cell genomes, was loaded into each replicate PCR. The purified libraries were quantified using a Qubit 3.0 fluorometer, sized with a Bioanalyzer 2100, and then quantified again using the KAPA Library Quantification kit. A separate single-read 150-cycle Illumina NextSeq 550 flow cell was used to sequence each immunoSEQ 96-well plate. In the authors' own workflow: Because the immunoSEQ output included only junctional sequences and no quality scores, the filtering could not be the same as the filtering used for full-length reads. Sequences were annotated with PyIR, a Python wrapper for IgBLAST v1.9, and V/J genes and CDR3 were assigned using IMGT germline references. Reads were removed for weak V/J assignments (E-value above 1e-6), missing CDR3, stop codons, out-of-frame junctions, or ambiguous translated residues. V3J clonotypes were defined as sequences sharing an identical inferred V gene, J gene, and CDR3 amino acid sequence. Percentage overlap between repertoires was calculated by dividing the number of shared unique clonotypes by the size of the smaller repertoire. RTK rarefaction, the Chao1 estimator, and Recon v2.1 estimates of unobserved clonotypes were used to assess repertoire richness. For all TCRbeta clonotypes obtained by the gDNA method from four donors, generation probabilities were computed with OLGA. Sourced from immuneACCESS, this table was stored by TCRdb with only in-frame sequences that have V and J called. A share of the clones is absent; for the studies checked, an unresolved V gene accounts for under half, and the remainder has no known explanation. D and trimming come from the DNA, and the V and J calls and clone size come from that table. This sample lists over a million clones; around three quarters were detected once. The top ten clones comprise 0.55% to 0.7% of the sample.

From the cysteine through the phenylalanine, the CDR3 covers 15 amino acids. The retained sequence is limited to the CDR3, 45 bases, with the frame set at the first base. As encoded in the germline V gene, CDR1 is SGHTA while CDR2 is FQGNSA. Trimming costs V 5 bases and J 8 bases, and their ends lie 19 bases apart. The donors were healthy, HIV-negative adults who had no recently reported acute infections or vaccinations. Only Caucasian adults living in Nashville, Tennessee, USA were represented among the donors. CD4+ T cells were enriched by magnetic negative selection; naive cells were then positively selected on CD45RA, and the negative fraction formed the memory subset. Blood was obtained by leukapheresis, after which PBMCs were separated by Ficoll-Histopaque density gradient centrifugation and cryopreserved in liquid nitrogen vapor phase. Analytical flow cytometry was used to check the purity and quantity of every magnetically sorted T cell population. Genomic DNA was isolated from every sorted fraction and measured by UV absorbance on a Nanodrop 2000c.

About this clone itself: This receptor's antigen is unknown. No base qualities exist here, and no much larger clone lies one base off it.

Sequenced input: memory CD4+ T cells from PBMCs. The cell subset or site label on this specimen signifies: CD45RA-negative fraction. This clonotype was obtained from a man between 18 and 29 years old in good health. Some clones in this sample may be carry-over from other donors' samples. The rearranged segments are TRBV7-2 and TRBJ2-1; no D gene can be assigned with confidence. The CDR3 region reads CASSPATWRGDEQFF. In nucleotides, the sequence is TGTGCCAGCAGCCCGGCGACCTGGAGAGGTGATGAGCAGTTCTTC. Supplemented by the reference TRBV7-2 and TRBJ2-1 proteins around the CDR3, the complete variable domain is GAGVSQSPSNKVTEKGKDVELRCDPISGHTALYWYRQSLGQGLEFLIYFQGNSAPDKSGLPSDRFSAERTGGSVSTLTIQRTQQEDSAVYLCASSPATWRGDEQFFGPGTRLTVL.